The 17 T cell receptor beta chains presented below share a single source sample, sequenced in a study of shared clonotypes between healthy human individuals. Generated by immunoSEQ multiplex PCR, the TCRdb table keeps only in-frame clones and is missing some. The top ten clones hold under 15% of a sample with about 480,000 clones, over 75% of them seen once. The sample was PBMCs. Receptor source: a middle-aged woman in good health. Some clones in this sample may be carry-over from other donors' samples.

This clone was seen only a few times. The V gene is TRBV7-9, the J gene TRBJ2-3, with 9 nucleotides matching TRBD1. Trimming at V came to 3 bases and at J to 0 bases, leaving 4 bases not matched to a gene. CDR3 length: 16 amino acids. From germline, CDR1 is SEHNR and CDR2 FQNEAQ (reference sequence). This chain's CDR3 is CASSFRTGVSTDTQYF. As DNA, the CDR3 is TGTGCCAGCAGCTTTAGGACAGGGGTGAGCACAGATACGCAGTATTTT.

This chain uses TRBV29-1 with TRBJ2-5; tentatively, D is TRBD2 (6 bases). V was shortened by 0 bases and J by 3 bases, with 20 bases between the two germline ends. Germline values: CDR1 SQVTM, CDR2 ANQGSEA. The CDR3 loop spans 17 amino acids. CDR3 region: CSVEDRREAGIKETQYF. The CDR3 bases are TGCAGCGTTGAAGATAGGAGGGAGGCGGGTATCAAAGAGACCCAGTACTTC.

This chain uses TRBV5-4 with TRBJ2-1, with a tentative D call TRBD1 (6 bases). V was clipped by 3 bases and J by 9 bases, with 13 bases between them. Germline V gene lookup returns CDR1 SGHNT and CDR2 YYREEE (reference sequence). The CDR3 runs 13 residues. The CDR3 DNA follows: TGTGCCAGCAGCTCCACAGGGTCAAGTGAGCAGTTCTTC. As protein: CASSSTGSSEQFF.

V gene TRBV7-3 combines with J gene TRBJ1-2; D is unresolved. The germline gives CDR1 SGHTA, CDR2 FQGTGA. Between the trimmed V and J ends, which lost 3 bases and 1 base, there was a span of 6 bases. The CDR3 is made up of 13 amino acids. CDR3 in DNA: TGTGCCAGCAGCTTCGGGCTTAACTATGGCTACACCTTC. Residues: CASSFGLNYGYTF. The full variable domain, rest sourced from reference TRBV7-3 and TRBJ1-2, is GAGVSQTPSNKVTEKGKYVELRCDPISGHTALYWYRQSLGQGPEFLIYFQGTGAADDSGLPNDRFFAVRPEGSVSTLKIQRTERGDSAVYLCASSFGLNYGYTFGSGTRLTVV.

V usage is TRBV29-1 and J usage is TRBJ2-6; D gene unclear. Germline values: CDR1 SQVTM, CDR2 ANQGSEA. CDR3 length: 13 residues. The V end was cut by 4 bases, the J end by 0 bases, with 4 bases between. CDR3 region: CSVAYSGANVLTF. For the CDR3, the DNA is TGCAGCGTTGCCTACTCTGGGGCCAACGTCCTGACTTTC.

The chain combines TRBV7-9 with TRBJ2-1; D unclear. Germline V gene sequence: CDR1 SEHNR, CDR2 FQNEAQ (reference sequence). The CDR3 has 13 amino acids. Trimming took 2 bases from V and 9 from J, leaving 11 bases between them. This CDR3 is CASSLNRAGEQFF. CDR3 sequence (DNA): TGTGCCAGCAGCTTAAATCGGGCTGGTGAGCAGTTCTTC.

In its sample, this clone was seen a few times. This chain uses TRBV4-2 with TRBJ2-3; 13 nucleotides agree with TRBD2. Germline V gene lookup returns CDR1 LGHNA and CDR2 YNFKEQ. The CDR3 is made up of 16 amino acids. J lost 6 bases, V lost 0 bases, and 3 bases had no gene match. CDR3 in amino acids: CASSQDGLAGVDTQYF. The DNA of the CDR3 is TGTGCCAGCAGCCAAGATGGACTAGCGGGAGTTGATACGCAGTATTTT.

V usage is TRBV11-2 and J usage is TRBJ2-7, with TRBD2 as a possible D gene (6 bases). The V gene lost 4 bases and the J gene lost 4 bases, with 20 bases spanning the gap. Germline CDR1 reads SGHAT; CDR2 reads FQNNGV. The CDR3 extends over 16 amino acids. The CDR3 DNA reads TGTGCCAGCAGCTCCCGAGTGGGGCGGGATCGGTACGAGCAGTACTTC. Its translation: CASSSRVGRDRYEQYF. The whole variable domain, remainder taken from reference TRBV11-2 and TRBJ2-7, is EAGVAQSPRYKIIEKRQSVAFWCNPISGHATLYWYQQILGQGPKLLIQFQNNGVVDDSQLPKDRFSAERLKGVDSTLKIQPAKLEDSAVYLCASSSRVGRDRYEQYFGPGTRLTVT.

The chain is built from TRBV7-9 and TRBJ1-2; possible D gene TRBD1, 6 bases. Trimming left V 5 bases short and J 3 bases short, with 22 bases between. This CDR3 is 17 amino acids long. The V gene's germline CDR1 is SEHNR and CDR2 FQNEAQ (reference sequence). CDR3 region: CASSRGATGIRDYGYTF. The CDR3 bases are TGTGCCAGCAGCAGGGGGGCCACAGGGATCCGAGACTATGGCTACACCTTC.

The J gene is TRBJ2-7, the V gene TRBV27; either TRBD1 or TRBD2 may supply D (5 bases each). Trimming removed 6 bases from V and 3 bases from J, with 18 bases in between. CDR3 length: 15 amino acids. CDR1 is MNHEY and CDR2 is SMNVEV in the germline V gene (reference sequence). In nucleotides, the CDR3 is TGTGCCAGCAGCAACCGGGACCGTTACTACTACGAGCAGTACTTC. This sequence encodes CASSNRDRYYYEQYF.

This chain connects TRBV5-1 to TRBJ2-1; TRBD1 or TRBD2 may be the D gene (5 bases each). The germline V gene has CDR1 SGHRS and CDR2 YFSETQ. The ends were cut back, 4 bases at V and 0 bases at J, with 14 bases in the middle. The CDR3 totals 16 residues. CDR3 coding DNA: TGCGCCAGCAGCGGGGGACCGGCGAGCTCCTACAATGAGCAGTTCTTC. Translating gives CASSGGPASSYNEQFF.

V gene TRBV7-2 combines with J gene TRBJ1-4, with 7 bases fitting TRBD1. Germline V gene data show CDR1 as SGHTA and CDR2 as FQGNSA. The CDR3 has 16 amino acids. V lost 4 bases and J lost 3; bases outside the gene matches: 8. In DNA, the CDR3 is TGTGCCAGCAGCTCAGTCAGGACAGGAGCTAATGAAAAACTGTTTTTT. Translating gives CASSSVRTGANEKLFF. The complete variable domain, with remaining parts taken from reference TRBV7-2 and TRBJ1-4, reads GAGVSQSPSNKVTEKGKDVELRCDPISGHTALYWYRQSLGQGLEFLIYFQGNSAPDKSGLPSDRFSAERTGGSVSTLTIQRTQQEDSAVYLCASSSVRTGANEKLFFGSGTQLSVL.

The chain employs TRBV7-2 and TRBJ1-2; unclear D gene. Trimming shortened V by 7 bases and J by 8 bases, and 20 bases separated the two germline ends. The V gene's germline CDR1 is SGHTA and CDR2 FQGNSA. This CDR3 comprises 14 residues. The CDR3 loop is CASNTGSDLGGYTF. The CDR3 DNA sequence: TGTGCCAGCAATACGGGGTCGGACTTGGGGGGCTACACCTTC.

This clone occurred a few times. The chain recombines TRBV30 with TRBJ1-1; TRBD1 matches 8 bases. The CDR3 length is 13 residues. The trim removed 1 base at V and 10 bases at J, leaving 8 bases unmatched. In germline, CDR1 is GTSNPN, CDR2 SVGIG (reference sequence). The CDR3 reads CAWSEDRARRAFF. As DNA, the CDR3 is TGTGCCTGGAGTGAGGACAGGGCGAGGCGAGCTTTCTTT.

The chain joins TRBV7-7 to TRBJ2-1; D is possibly TRBD2 (5 bases). Trimming shortened V by 3 bases and J by 1 base, and 10 bases separated the two germline ends. Germline CDR1 SSHAT, CDR2 FNYEAQ (reference sequence). The CDR3 runs to 15 residues. The CDR3 protein is CASSLERDSYNEQFF. CDR3 DNA sequence: TGTGCCAGCAGCTTGGAACGGGATTCCTACAATGAGCAGTTCTTC. Variable domain in full (rest from reference TRBV7-7 and TRBJ2-1): GAGVSQSPRYKVTKRGQDVTLRCDPISSHATLYWYQQALGQGPEFLTYFNYEAQPDKSGLPSDRFSAERPEGSISTLTIQRTEQRDSAMYRCASSLERDSYNEQFFGPGTRLTVL.

This clone was observed a few times. The chain employs TRBV2 and TRBJ2-7; no definite D call. The germline V gene encodes CDR1 SNHLY and CDR2 FYNNEI. V was cut by 6 bases and J by 1 base, with 4 bases left in between. CDR3 length equals 11 residues. The CDR3 reads CASSISYEQYF. In DNA, the CDR3 is TGTGCCAGCAGCATATCCTACGAGCAGTACTTC.

This chain joins TRBV18 and TRBJ2-5, with unresolved D. With 0 bases removed from V and 1 base from J, the gap between germline ends came to 9 bases. The CDR3 is made up of 15 amino acids. Germline-derived CDR1 and CDR2 are KGHSH and LQKENI. CDR3 region: CASSPPLTSQETQYF. CDR3 nucleotides: TGTGCCAGCTCACCACCGTTAACCTCCCAAGAGACCCAGTACTTC.